Each of the 22 T cell receptor beta chains below was sequenced from the same sample in a study of blood T cell repertoires in COVID-19. The data were produced by immunoSEQ multiplex PCR, yet TCRdb's version contains in-frame clones alone and is incomplete. The sample includes about 140,000 clones, more than 80% of them seen just once. Material: peripheral blood. The receptors here all came from a woman older than 75 with acute or convalescent COVID-19.

The chain joins TRBV5-1 to TRBJ2-2; D gene unclear. The V end lost 0 bases, the J end lost 6 bases, and 15 bases lay between the germline ends. CDR1 is SGHRS, CDR2 YFSETQ, per germline. The CDR3 extends over 16 amino acids. In DNA form, the CDR3 reads TGCGCCAGCAGCTTGGAGCAGGCCATCTTTGCCGGGGAGCTGTTTTTT. Encoded protein: CASSLEQAIFAGELFF. Filled out from reference TRBV5-1 and TRBJ2-2, the complete variable domain reads KAGVTQTPRYLIKTRGQQVTLSCSPISGHRSVSWYQQTPGQGLQFLFEYFSETQRNKGNFPGRFSGRQFSNSRSEMNVSTLELGDSALYLCASSLEQAIFAGELFFGEGSRLTVL.

The chain carries TRBV2 and TRBJ1-3; TRBD1 agrees at 7 bases. J lost 0 bases, V lost 7 bases, and 6 bases had no gene match. The germline V gene has CDR1 SNHLY and CDR2 FYNNEI. The CDR3 loop spans 15 amino acids. The DNA of the CDR3 is TGTGCCAGCACCAGCGACAGGGCCTCTGGAAACACCATATATTTT. This codes for CASTSDRASGNTIYF.

The rearrangement joins TRBV5-1 to TRBJ2-5; D is uncertain. Germline V gene sequence: CDR1 SGHRS, CDR2 YFSETQ. This CDR3 region has 12 residues. V was cut by 0 bases and J by 5 bases, with 5 bases left in between. The CDR3 DNA is TGCGCCAGCAGCTTGGGTATGGAGACCCAGTACTTC. Translated: CASSLGMETQYF.

This rearrangement joins TRBV5-1 to TRBJ2-2; TRBD1 aligns across 8 bases. Trimming removed 3 bases from V and 5 bases from J; junction bases left unmatched: 6. Germline V lookup: CDR1 SGHRS, CDR2 YFSETQ. The CDR3 consists of 15 residues. The CDR3 protein is CASSSQGVGTGELFF. The CDR3 nucleotides read TGCGCCAGCAGCTCACAGGGGGTTGGGACCGGGGAGCTGTTTTTT.

This rearrangement joins TRBV6-6 to TRBJ1-6; 9 nucleotides align to TRBD1. The CDR3 is 15 residues long. Germline V gene data show CDR1 as MNHNY and CDR2 as SVGAGI (reference sequence). V lost 3 bases to trimming and J lost 8 bases; unmatched junction nucleotides: 5. Written as DNA, the CDR3 is TGTGCCAGCAGTTATCCGGGACAGGGCGATTCACCCCTCCACTTT. As protein: CASSYPGQGDSPLHF.

The chain couples TRBV11-1 to TRBJ1-2; D may be TRBD1 (6 bases). The CDR3 is made up of 18 amino acids. Trimming left V 0 bases short and J 1 base short, with 18 bases between. Germline values: CDR1 SGHAT, CDR2 FQDESV (reference sequence). CDR3 protein: CASSLARATGSDNYGYTF. The CDR3 region has the DNA TGTGCCAGCAGCTTAGCGCGGGCCACAGGGTCGGATAACTATGGCTACACCTTC.

This sequence joins TRBV5-4 and TRBJ1-2, with 10 bases lining up with TRBD1. V lost 0 bases to trimming and J lost 6 bases; unmatched junction nucleotides: 5. CDR3 length equals 15 residues. Germline loops: CDR1 SGHNT, CDR2 YYREEE (reference sequence). The CDR3 region has the DNA TGTGCCAGCAGCTTGGGGACAGGGGGTGAAGATGGCTACACCTTC. It encodes CASSLGTGGEDGYTF.

In this sample, this clone turned up once. The chain uses TRBV18 and TRBJ2-5, with TRBD2 matching 7 bases. In germline, CDR1 is KGHSH, CDR2 LQKENI. CDR3 length: 14 amino acids. V trimming: 0 bases; J trimming: 2 bases; junction bases outside the gene matches: 0. The CDR3 here is CASSPPRGQETQYF. DNA of the CDR3: TGTGCCAGCTCACCACCGCGGGGGCAAGAGACCCAGTACTTC.

This rearrangement joins TRBV3-1 (or the pseudogene TRBV3-2) to TRBJ2-5; 8 positions agree with TRBD2. V was pared by 4 bases and J by 4 bases, with 11 bases of the junction left unmatched. Germline CDR1 and CDR2: LGHDT and YNNKEL (reference sequence). The CDR3 loop spans 16 amino acids. CDR3 DNA sequence: TGTGCCAGCAGCCGAGAAGACGGGGCGGGGGGAGAGACCCAGTACTTC. Translated, it gives CASSREDGAGGETQYF.

The gene calls are TRBV19 and TRBJ1-1; the D is unclear. From germline, CDR1 is LNHDA and CDR2 SQIVND (reference sequence). The CDR3 is made up of 11 amino acids. V was cut by 3 bases and J by 11 bases, with 10 bases left in between. The CDR3 sequence is CASSISGNAFF. The CDR3 region has the DNA TGTGCCAGTAGTATTTCAGGAAATGCTTTCTTT.

The rearrangement uses TRBV19 and TRBJ1-2; TRBD1 might be the D (6 bases). From germline, CDR1 is LNHDA and CDR2 SQIVND (reference sequence). The CDR3 is 14 residues long. V lost 7 bases to trimming and J lost 2 bases, with 14 bases between them. The CDR3 protein is CASIERQENYGYTF. The CDR3 bases are TGTGCCAGTATCGAACGACAGGAGAACTATGGCTACACCTTC. Full variable domain (remainder filled in from reference TRBV19 and TRBJ1-2): DGGITQSPKYLFRKEGQNVTLSCEQNLNHDAMYWYRQDPGQGLRLIYYSQIVNDFQKGDIAEGYSVSREKKESFPLTVTSAQKNPTAFYLCASIERQENYGYTFGSGTRLTVV.

The chain joins TRBV29-1 to TRBJ2-5, with TRBD2 identical over 10 bases. CDR3 length equals 12 residues. Germline CDR1 reads SQVTM; CDR2 reads ANQGSEA. V shed 7 bases, J shed 5 bases, and the junction held 4 bases outside the gene matches. The CDR3 nucleotides are TGCAGCGGATCGACTAGCGGGGAGACCCAGTACTTC. Translating gives CSGSTSGETQYF.

This clone was counted only a few times. J is TRBJ2-5 and V is TRBV7-6; TRBD2 is a possible D gene (5 bases). Germline V lookup: CDR1 SGHVS, CDR2 FNYEAQ. V lost 5 bases and J lost 5, with 15 bases in between. The CDR3 has 14 amino acids. The CDR3 is CASSQPAGGETQYF. CDR3 DNA: TGTGCCAGCAGCCAACCGGCGGGTGGGGAGACCCAGTACTTC.

The chain employs TRBV11-2 and TRBJ2-7, with 13 bases matching TRBD2. CDR3 length equals 16 residues. Germline V gene lookup returns CDR1 SGHAT and CDR2 FQNNGV. Germline trimming cut 2 bases from V and 3 bases from J; bases unmatched to any gene: 4. CDR3 in DNA: TGTGCCAGCAGCTTACGACTAGCGGGGGGCTACTACGAGCAGTACTTC. Residues: CASSLRLAGGYYEQYF.

The chain joins TRBV2 to TRBJ1-2, with D hard to call. V lost 2 bases and J 4 bases, leaving 5 bases between the germline ends. Germline V CDR1 and CDR2: SNHLY, FYNNEI. This CDR3 is built from 12 residues. The CDR3 DNA follows: TGTGCCAGCAGTGAACAGGTCTATGGCTACACCTTC. Translation gives CASSEQVYGYTF.

In regard to this clone: The same CDR3 is also encoded by other DNA sequences in this sample. The chain carries TRBV30 and TRBJ1-3; a possible D gene is TRBD1 (5 bases). The V end lost 2 bases, the J end lost 0 bases, and 8 bases lay between the germline ends. CDR3 length: 14 amino acids. The germline V gene encodes CDR1 GTSNPN and CDR2 SVGIG (reference sequence). The CDR3 sequence: CAWSRGLSGNTIYF. CDR3 sequence (DNA): TGTGCCTGGAGTAGGGGTCTCTCTGGAAACACCATATATTTT.

The chain combines TRBV7-3 with TRBJ2-5, with 9 bases aligning to TRBD2. With V trimmed by 5 bases and J by 3 bases, 4 bases remained unmatched. The CDR3 sequence is 14 residues long. CDR1 and CDR2 from the germline V gene are SGHTA and FQGTGA. Written as DNA, the CDR3 is TGTGCCAGCAGCCTTAGCGGGGGCAAAGAGACCCAGTACTTC. This translates into CASSLSGGKETQYF.

This clone was observed once. This chain uses TRBV30 with TRBJ1-2; D is possibly TRBD1 (6 bases). V was shortened by 0 bases and J by 7 bases, with 12 bases between the two germline ends. This CDR3 is 13 amino acids long. Germline CDR1 GTSNPN, CDR2 SVGIG (reference sequence). The CDR3 sequence is CAWSVTQGFGYTF. The CDR3 DNA sequence: TGTGCCTGGAGTGTAACGCAGGGGTTTGGCTACACCTTC.

This clone has only one observation. The V gene is TRBV24-1, the J gene TRBJ1-2, with D perhaps matching TRBD1 (6 bases). Germline CDR1 KGHDR, CDR2 SFDVKD. Trimming removed 9 bases at V and 3 bases at J, with 10 bases between. The CDR3 totals 12 residues. The CDR3 reads CATQRTDYGYTF. In DNA, the CDR3 is TGTGCCACCCAACGGACAGACTATGGCTACACCTTC.

The chain is built from TRBV7-2 and TRBJ2-3, with D unresolved. Looked up from germline, CDR1 is SGHTA and CDR2 is FQGNSA. The CDR3 covers 14 residues. V gave up 0 bases and J gave up 5 bases, with 9 bases separating them. CDR3 protein: CASSLAVVQDTQYF. In DNA, the CDR3 is TGTGCCAGCAGCTTAGCGGTCGTACAAGATACGCAGTATTTT.

V is TRBV2 and J is TRBJ1-5; 11 positions agree with TRBD1. This CDR3 comprises 14 residues. V lost 6 bases to trimming and J lost 6 bases; unmatched junction nucleotides: 4. The germline gives CDR1 SNHLY, CDR2 FYNNEI. The CDR3 spells CASSGTGGGQPQHF. Written as DNA, the CDR3 is TGTGCCAGCAGCGGGACAGGGGGAGGTCAGCCCCAGCATTTT.

The chain joins TRBV12-5 to TRBJ1-2; D may be TRBD1 (5 bases). V lost 5 bases and J 2 bases, leaving 12 bases between the germline ends. There are 14 residues in the CDR3. Germline values: CDR1 LGHNT, CDR2 FRNRAP. The CDR3 DNA follows: TGTGCTAGTGGTGCCAGGGCCGCCAACTATGGCTACACCTTC. This encodes CASGARAANYGYTF.